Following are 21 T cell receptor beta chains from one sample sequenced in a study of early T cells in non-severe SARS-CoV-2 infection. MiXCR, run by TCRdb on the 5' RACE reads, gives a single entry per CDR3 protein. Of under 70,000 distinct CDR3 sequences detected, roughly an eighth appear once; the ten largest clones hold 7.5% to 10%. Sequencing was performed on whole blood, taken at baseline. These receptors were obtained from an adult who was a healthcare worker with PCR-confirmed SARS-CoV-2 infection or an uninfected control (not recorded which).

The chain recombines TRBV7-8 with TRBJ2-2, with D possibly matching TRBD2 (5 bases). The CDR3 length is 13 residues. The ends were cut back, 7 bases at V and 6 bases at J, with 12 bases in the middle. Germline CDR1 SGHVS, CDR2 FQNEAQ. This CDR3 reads CASTLRGAGELFF. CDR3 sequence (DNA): TGTGCCAGCACTCTCCGGGGTGCCGGGGAGCTGTTTTTT.

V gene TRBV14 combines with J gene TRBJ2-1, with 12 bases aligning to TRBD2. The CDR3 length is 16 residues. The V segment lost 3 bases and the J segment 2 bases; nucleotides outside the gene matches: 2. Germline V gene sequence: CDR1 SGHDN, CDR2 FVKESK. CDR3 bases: TGTGCCAGCAGCCAGCCTAGCGGGAGGGCCTACAATGAGCAGTTCTTC. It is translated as CASSQPSGRAYNEQFF.

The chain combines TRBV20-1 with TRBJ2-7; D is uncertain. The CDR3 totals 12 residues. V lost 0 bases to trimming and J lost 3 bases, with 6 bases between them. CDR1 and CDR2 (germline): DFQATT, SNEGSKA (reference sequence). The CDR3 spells CSAREKNYEQYF. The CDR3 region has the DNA TGCAGTGCTAGAGAAAAGAACTACGAGCAGTACTTC.

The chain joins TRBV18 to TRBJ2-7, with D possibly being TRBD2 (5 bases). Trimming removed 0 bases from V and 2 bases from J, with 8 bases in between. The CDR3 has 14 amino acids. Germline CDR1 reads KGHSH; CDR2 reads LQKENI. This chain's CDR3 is CASSPPRGPYEQYF. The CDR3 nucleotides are TGTGCCAGCTCACCACCCCGCGGGCCCTACGAGCAGTACTTC.

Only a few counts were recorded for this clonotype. DNA for the CDR3: TGTGCCAGCAGCTCTGATCGGGACAGAGGGGTAAATGGCTACACCTTC. Its protein product is CASSSDRDRGVNGYTF. The V call is TRBV7-3, the J call TRBJ1-2, with TRBD1 matching 7 bases. Germline CDR1 and CDR2: SGHTA and FQGTGA. This CDR3 is 16 amino acids long. V was pared by 4 bases and J by 6 bases, with 14 bases of the junction left unmatched. Full variable domain (outside the CDR3, taken from reference TRBV7-3 and TRBJ1-2): GAGVSQTPSNKVTEKGKYVELRCDPISGHTALYWYRQSLGQGPEFLIYFQGTGAADDSGLPNDRFFAVRPEGSVSTLKIQRTERGDSAVYLCASSSDRDRGVNGYTFGSGTRLTVV.

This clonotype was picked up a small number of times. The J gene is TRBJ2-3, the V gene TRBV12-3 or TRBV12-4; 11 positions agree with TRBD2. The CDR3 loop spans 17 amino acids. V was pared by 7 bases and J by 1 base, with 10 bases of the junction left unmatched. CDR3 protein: CASTDLAGGLRTDTQYF. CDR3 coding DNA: TGTGCCAGCACCGATCTAGCGGGGGGCCTCCGCACAGATACGCAGTATTTT.

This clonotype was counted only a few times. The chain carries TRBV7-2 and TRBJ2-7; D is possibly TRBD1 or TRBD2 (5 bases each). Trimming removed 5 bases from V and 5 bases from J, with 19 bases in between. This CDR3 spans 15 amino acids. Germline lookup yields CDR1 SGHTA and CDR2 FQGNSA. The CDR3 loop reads CASSAPGTRGHEQYF. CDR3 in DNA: TGTGCCAGCAGCGCCCCCGGGACCCGCGGCCACGAGCAGTACTTC.

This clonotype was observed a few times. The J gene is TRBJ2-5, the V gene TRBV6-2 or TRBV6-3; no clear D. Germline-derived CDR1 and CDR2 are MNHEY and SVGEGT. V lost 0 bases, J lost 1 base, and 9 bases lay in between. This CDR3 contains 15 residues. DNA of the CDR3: TGTGCCAGCAGTTACTCGTCTCCCTTCCAAGAGACCCAGTACTTC. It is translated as CASSYSSPFQETQYF.

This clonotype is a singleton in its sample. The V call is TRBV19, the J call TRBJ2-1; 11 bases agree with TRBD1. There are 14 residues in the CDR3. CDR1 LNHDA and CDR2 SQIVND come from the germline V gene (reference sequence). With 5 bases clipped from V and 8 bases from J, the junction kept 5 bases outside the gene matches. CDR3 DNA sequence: TGTGCCAGTAGTCCGGGACAGGGGGGATATGAGCAGTTCTTC. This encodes CASSPGQGGYEQFF.

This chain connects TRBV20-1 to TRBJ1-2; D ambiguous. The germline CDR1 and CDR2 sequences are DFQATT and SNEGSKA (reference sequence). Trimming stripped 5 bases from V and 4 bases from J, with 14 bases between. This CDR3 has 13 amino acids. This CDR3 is CSASPTGVYGYTF. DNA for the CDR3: TGCAGTGCTTCGCCGACTGGGGTCTATGGCTACACCTTC.

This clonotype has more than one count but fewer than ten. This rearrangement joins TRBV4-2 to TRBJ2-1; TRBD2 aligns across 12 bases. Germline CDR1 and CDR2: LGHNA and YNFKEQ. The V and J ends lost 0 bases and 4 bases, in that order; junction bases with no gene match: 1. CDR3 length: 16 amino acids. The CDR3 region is CASSQEGTSGYNEQFF. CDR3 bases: TGTGCCAGCAGCCAAGAAGGGACTAGCGGGTACAATGAGCAGTTCTTC.

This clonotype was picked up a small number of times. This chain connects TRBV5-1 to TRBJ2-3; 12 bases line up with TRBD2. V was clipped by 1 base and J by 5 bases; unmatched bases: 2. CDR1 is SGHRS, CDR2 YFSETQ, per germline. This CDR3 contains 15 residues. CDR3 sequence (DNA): TGCGCCAGCAGCTTGTTGGGACTAGCGGGAGATACGCAGTATTTT. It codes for CASSLLGLAGDTQYF.

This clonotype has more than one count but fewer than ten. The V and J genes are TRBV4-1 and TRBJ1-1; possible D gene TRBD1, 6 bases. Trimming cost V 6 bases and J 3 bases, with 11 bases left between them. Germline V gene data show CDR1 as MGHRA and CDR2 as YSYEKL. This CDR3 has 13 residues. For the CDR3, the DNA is TGCGCCAGCAGAGAACAGGGCCACACTGAAGCTTTCTTT. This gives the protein CASREQGHTEAFF.

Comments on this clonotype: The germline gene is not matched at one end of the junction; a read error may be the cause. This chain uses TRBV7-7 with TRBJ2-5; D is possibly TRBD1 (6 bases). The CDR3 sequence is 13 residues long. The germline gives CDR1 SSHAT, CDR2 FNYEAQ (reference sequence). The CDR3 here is CASSLGTRQTQYF. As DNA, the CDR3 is TGTGCTAGCAGCTTAGGGACACGCCAGACCCAGTACTTC. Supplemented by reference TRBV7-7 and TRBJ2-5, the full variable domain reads GAGVSQSPRYKVTKRGQDVTLRCDPISSHATLYWYQQALGQGPEFLTYFNYEAQPDKSGLPSDRFSAERPEGSISTLTIQRTEQRDSAMYRCASSLGTRQTQYFGPGTRLLVL.

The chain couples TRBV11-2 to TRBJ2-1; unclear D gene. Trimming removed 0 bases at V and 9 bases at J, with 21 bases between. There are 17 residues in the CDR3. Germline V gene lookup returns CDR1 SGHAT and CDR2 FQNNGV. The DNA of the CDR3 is TGTGCCAGCAGCTTAGATCAGTCCGTCCTTGGCCTTGGTGAGCAGTTCTTC. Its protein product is CASSLDQSVLGLGEQFF.

The CDR3 loop reads CASSLMGRANEKLFF. In DNA form, the CDR3 reads TGTGCCAGCAGCTTGATGGGTCGAGCTAATGAAAAACTGTTTTTT. The rearrangement links TRBV5-8 to TRBJ1-4; D is undetermined. Trimming shortened V by 1 base and J by 3 bases, and 10 bases separated the two germline ends. Germline V CDR1 and CDR2: SGHTS, YDEGEE. This CDR3 has 15 residues.

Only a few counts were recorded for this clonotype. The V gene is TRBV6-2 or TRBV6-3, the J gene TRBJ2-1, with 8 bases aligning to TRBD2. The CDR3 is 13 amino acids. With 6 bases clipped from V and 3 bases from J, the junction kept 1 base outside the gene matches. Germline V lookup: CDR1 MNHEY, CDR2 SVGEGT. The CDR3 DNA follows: TGTGCCAGCAGGACTAGCGACTACAATGAGCAGTTCTTC. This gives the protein CASRTSDYNEQFF.

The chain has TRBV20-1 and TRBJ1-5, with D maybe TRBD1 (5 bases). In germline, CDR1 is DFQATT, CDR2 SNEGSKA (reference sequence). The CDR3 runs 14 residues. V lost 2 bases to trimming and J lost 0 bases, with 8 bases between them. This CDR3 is CSARRGTSNQPQHF. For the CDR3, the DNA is TGCAGTGCTAGAAGGGGTACTAGCAATCAGCCCCAGCATTTT.

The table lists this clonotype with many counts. CDR3 nucleotide sequence: TGTGCCAGTAGCAAACAGGGGGCCGGGGAGCTGTTTTTT. Its translation is CASSKQGAGELFF. The chain couples TRBV19 to TRBJ2-2, with 8 bases lining up with TRBD1. J lost 6 bases, V lost 6 bases, and 3 bases had no gene match. Germline CDR1 and CDR2: LNHDA and SQIVND (reference sequence). The CDR3 sequence is 13 residues long.

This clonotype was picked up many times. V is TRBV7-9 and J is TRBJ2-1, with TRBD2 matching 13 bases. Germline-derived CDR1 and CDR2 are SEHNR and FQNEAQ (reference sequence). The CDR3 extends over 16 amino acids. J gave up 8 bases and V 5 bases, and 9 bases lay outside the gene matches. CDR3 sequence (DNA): TGTGCCAGCAGCCTCCATGGGACTAGCGGGATCTATGAGCAGTTCTTC. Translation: CASSLHGTSGIYEQFF.

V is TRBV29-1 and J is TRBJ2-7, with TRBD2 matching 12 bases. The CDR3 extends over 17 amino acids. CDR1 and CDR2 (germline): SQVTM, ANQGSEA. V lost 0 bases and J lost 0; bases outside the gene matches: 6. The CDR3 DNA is TGCAGCGTTGAAGATACTAGCGGGAGGACCCACTCCTACGAGCAGTACTTC. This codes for CSVEDTSGRTHSYEQYF.